Following are 16 T cell receptor beta chains from one sample sequenced in a study of shared clonotypes between healthy human individuals. Generated by immunoSEQ multiplex PCR, the TCRdb table keeps only in-frame clones and is missing some. The sample yields 150,000 to 200,000 clones, 85% to 95% seen once. The sequenced sample was naive CD4+ T cells sorted from blood. Subset reported: CD45RA+ positively selected. Source of these receptors: a woman in her 30s in good health.

This rearrangement joins TRBV18 to TRBJ2-3; 9 bases agree with TRBD2. The ends lost 3 bases at V and 1 base at J; junction bases unmatched: 5. The CDR3 spans 16 residues. The germline gives CDR1 KGHSH, CDR2 LQKENI. The CDR3: CASSPIVAGGTDTQYF. CDR3 DNA: TGTGCCAGCTCACCCATTGTAGCGGGAGGCACAGATACGCAGTATTTT.

This clone appeared once. V is TRBV25-1 and J is TRBJ2-5; no clear D gene. TRBJ2-7 explains the end of the DNA better; the J call may be wrong. Germline-derived CDR1 and CDR2 are MGHDK and SYGVNS. This CDR3 comprises 15 residues. DNA of the CDR3: TGTGCCAGCAGTGAGGGCGGTCAGACCTTCTACGAGCAGTACTTC. Amino acid sequence: CASSEGGQTFYEQYF.

This clone was found a few times. The chain couples TRBV7-9 to TRBJ2-7; 13 bases are a match to TRBD2. CDR3 length: 16 residues. The V gene's germline CDR1 is SEHNR and CDR2 FQNEAQ (reference sequence). J gave up 3 bases and V 3 bases, and 5 bases lay outside the gene matches. CDR3 region: CASSLMGLAGYYEQYF. CDR3 DNA: TGTGCCAGCAGCTTGATGGGACTAGCGGGATACTACGAGCAGTACTTC.

This sequence joins TRBV5-6 and TRBJ1-2, with D perhaps matching TRBD1 (6 bases). The CDR3 is made up of 16 amino acids. Per the germline V gene, CDR1 is SGHDT and CDR2 is YYEEEE. Trimming shortened V by 0 bases and J by 4 bases, and 16 bases separated the two germline ends. The CDR3 sequence is CASSLVGRGTGYGYTF. CDR3 coding DNA: TGTGCCAGCAGCTTGGTTGGCAGGGGAACAGGCTATGGCTACACCTTC.

V and J are TRBV20-1 and TRBJ2-3; no firm D call. The CDR3 has 11 residues. The V and J ends lost 0 bases and 9 bases respectively, with 7 bases between them. Germline CDR1 and CDR2: DFQATT and SNEGSKA (reference sequence). Written as DNA, the CDR3 is TGCAGTGCTAGAGATCACGCCACGCAGTATTTT. This translates into CSARDHATQYF.

This chain links TRBV9 with TRBJ1-2; 11 bases match TRBD1. This CDR3 is built from 14 residues. The J segment lost 6 bases and the V segment lost 5 bases, leaving 6 bases of the junction unmatched. Per germline, CDR1 SGDLS and CDR2 YYNGEE. The CDR3 here is CASSRDRGLDGYTF. The CDR3 DNA sequence: TGTGCCAGCAGTCGGGACAGGGGGTTAGATGGCTACACCTTC.

This chain uses TRBV18 with TRBJ2-6; no definite D call. Looked up from germline, CDR1 is KGHSH and CDR2 is LQKENI. The CDR3 totals 18 residues. With 2 bases removed from V and 1 base from J, the gap between germline ends came to 15 bases. The CDR3 nucleotides read TGTGCCAGCTCACCAAGGCCACCCCCTCTTTCTGGGGCCAACGTCCTGACTTTC. Its protein product is CASSPRPPPLSGANVLTF. The full variable domain, in which reference TRBV18 and TRBJ2-6 provide the parts outside the CDR3, is NAGVMQNPRHLVRRRGQEARLRCSPMKGHSHVYWYRQLPEEGLKFMVYLQKENIIDESGMPKERFSAEFPKEGPSILRIQQVVRGDSAAYFCASSPRPPPLSGANVLTFGAGSRLTVL.

The chain employs TRBV5-4 and TRBJ2-1; the D gene could be TRBD1 or TRBD2 (5 bases each). Deletions cut 4 bases from V and 2 bases from J, with 10 bases between. The germline V gene has CDR1 SGHNT and CDR2 YYREEE (reference sequence). This CDR3 has 14 residues. CDR3 sequence reads: CASSPQGPYNEQFF. For the CDR3, the DNA is TGTGCCAGCAGCCCCCAGGGACCCTACAATGAGCAGTTCTTC.

DNA for the CDR3: TGTGCCAGCAGCTTAGGAGGTAGCGGGAGCACAGATACGCAGTATTTT. Protein sequence: CASSLGGSGSTDTQYF. V gene TRBV7-9 combines with J gene TRBJ2-3, with 7 bases aligning to TRBD2. With V trimmed by 1 base and J by 0 bases, 4 bases remained unmatched. The germline V gene encodes CDR1 SEHNR and CDR2 FQNEAQ (reference sequence). This CDR3 has 16 residues.

The chain is built from TRBV10-2 and TRBJ1-5; the match to TRBD1 covers 9 bases. This CDR3 contains 19 residues. The J segment lost 1 base and the V segment lost 0 bases, leaving 10 bases of the junction unmatched. Germline V gene data show CDR1 as WSHSY and CDR2 as SAAADI. In nucleotides, the CDR3 is TGCGCCAGCAGTGAGTCGTGGGGACAGGGTGTGGTCAGCAATCAGCCCCAGCATTTT. Translated, it gives CASSESWGQGVVSNQPQHF.

This rearrangement joins TRBV9 to TRBJ2-2, with D unclear. V shed 0 bases and J shed 2 bases, with 8 bases lying between them. Germline assignment: CDR1 SGDLS and CDR2 YYNGEE. This CDR3 has 15 amino acids. The CDR3 bases are TGTGCCAGCAGCGTAGGCCACTATAACACCGGGGAGCTGTTTTTT. Its translation is CASSVGHYNTGELFF.

The V call is TRBV21-1, the J call TRBJ2-7. TRBV21-1 is tagged as a pseudogene. This CDR3 region has 16 residues. DNA for the CDR3: TGTGCCAGCAGCGAGGGGCAAGGACGGACTTCCTACGAGCAGTACTTC. It specifies CASSEGQGRTSYEQYF.

This clone was observed a handful of times. This chain connects TRBV19 to TRBJ1-2; 7 bases match TRBD1. Losses at the gene ends were 0 bases for V and 5 bases for J; bases not matched to a gene: 3. The CDR3 is made up of 14 amino acids. Germline-derived CDR1 and CDR2 are LNHDA and SQIVND (reference sequence). The CDR3 DNA reads TGTGCCAGTAGTATAGAAAAGGGGGCTTATGGCTACACCTTC. Amino acids: CASSIEKGAYGYTF.

The chain is built from TRBV2 and TRBJ2-5; 7 bases match TRBD1. The assigned J gene may be wrong: the sequence end matches TRBJ2-7 better. The CDR3 loop spans 15 amino acids. In germline, CDR1 is SNHLY, CDR2 FYNNEI. CDR3 residues: CASRPGQAPTYEQYF. The CDR3 region has the DNA TGTGCCAGCAGACCCGGACAGGCTCCCACCTACGAGCAGTACTTC.

V is TRBV10-3 and J is TRBJ1-1; D may be TRBD1 (5 bases). V lost 0 bases and J 1 base, leaving 15 bases between the germline ends. Per germline, CDR1 ENHRY and CDR2 SYGVKD. The CDR3 is 17 residues long. The CDR3 reads CAISESTILGTNTEAFF. CDR3 in DNA: TGTGCCATCAGTGAGTCAACTATTTTGGGGACGAACACTGAAGCTTTCTTT.

The CDR3 DNA follows: TGCGCCAGCAGCTCGGAGGGTACAGGGAGTTACGAGCAGTACTTC. Amino acid sequence: CASSSEGTGSYEQYF. V usage is TRBV5-1 and J usage is TRBJ2-5; D may be TRBD1 or TRBD2 (6 bases each). The closer fit of TRBJ2-7 to the DNA end suggests the J call may be wrong. The CDR3 loop spans 15 amino acids. Germline V gene data show CDR1 as SGHRS and CDR2 as YFSETQ.